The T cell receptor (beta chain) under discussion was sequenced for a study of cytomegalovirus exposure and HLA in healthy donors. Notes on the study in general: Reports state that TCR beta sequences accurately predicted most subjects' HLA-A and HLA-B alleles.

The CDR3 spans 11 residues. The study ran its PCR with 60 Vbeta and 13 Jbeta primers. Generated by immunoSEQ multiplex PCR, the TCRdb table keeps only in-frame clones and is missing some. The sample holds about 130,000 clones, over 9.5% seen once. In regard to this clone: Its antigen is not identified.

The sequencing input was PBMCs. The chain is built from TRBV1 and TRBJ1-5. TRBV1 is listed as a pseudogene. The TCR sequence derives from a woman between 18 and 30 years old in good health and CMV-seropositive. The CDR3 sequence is CTAEGVQPQHF. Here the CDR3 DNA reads TGCACTGCCGAGGGAGTTCAGCCCCAGCATTTT.